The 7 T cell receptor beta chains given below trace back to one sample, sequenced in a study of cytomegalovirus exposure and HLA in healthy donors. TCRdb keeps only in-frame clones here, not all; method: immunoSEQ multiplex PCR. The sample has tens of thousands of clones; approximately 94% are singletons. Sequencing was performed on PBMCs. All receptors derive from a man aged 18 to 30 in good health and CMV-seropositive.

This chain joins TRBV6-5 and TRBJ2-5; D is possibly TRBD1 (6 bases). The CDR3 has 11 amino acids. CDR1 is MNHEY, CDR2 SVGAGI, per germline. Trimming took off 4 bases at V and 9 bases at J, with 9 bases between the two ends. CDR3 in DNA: TGTGCCAGCAGTTCAGGGGCGGCCCAGTACTTC. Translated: CASSSGAAQYF.

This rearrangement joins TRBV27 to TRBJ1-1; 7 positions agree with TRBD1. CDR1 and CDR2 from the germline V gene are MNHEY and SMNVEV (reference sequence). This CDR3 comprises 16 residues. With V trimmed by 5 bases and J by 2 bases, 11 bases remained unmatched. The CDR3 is CASSKVPGTANTEAFF. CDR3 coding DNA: TGTGCCAGCAGTAAAGTCCCCGGGACAGCAAACACTGAAGCTTTCTTT.

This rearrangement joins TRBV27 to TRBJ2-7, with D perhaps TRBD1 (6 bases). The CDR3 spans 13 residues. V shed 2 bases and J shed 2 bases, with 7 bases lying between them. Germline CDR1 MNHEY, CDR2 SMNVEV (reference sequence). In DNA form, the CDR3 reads TGTGCCAGCAGTTTAAAGGGGGCCTACGAGCAGTACTTC. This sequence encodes CASSLKGAYEQYF.

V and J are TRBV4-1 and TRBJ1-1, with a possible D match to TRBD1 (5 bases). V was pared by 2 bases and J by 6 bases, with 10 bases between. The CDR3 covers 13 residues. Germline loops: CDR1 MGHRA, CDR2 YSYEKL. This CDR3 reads CASSQRAGPEAFF. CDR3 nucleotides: TGCGCCAGCAGCCAACGGGCGGGACCTGAAGCTTTCTTT.

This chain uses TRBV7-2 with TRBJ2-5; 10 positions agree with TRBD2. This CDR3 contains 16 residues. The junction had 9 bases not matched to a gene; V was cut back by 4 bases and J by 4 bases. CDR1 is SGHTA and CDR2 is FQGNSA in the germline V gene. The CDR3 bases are TGTGCCAGCAGCTATACCCTAGCGGGAGTTAGAGAGACCCAGTACTTC. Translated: CASSYTLAGVRETQYF.

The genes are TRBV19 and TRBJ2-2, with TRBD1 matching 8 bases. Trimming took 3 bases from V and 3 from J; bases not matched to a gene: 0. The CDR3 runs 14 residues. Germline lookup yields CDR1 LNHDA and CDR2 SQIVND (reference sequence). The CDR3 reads CASSMTGDTGELFF. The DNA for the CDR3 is TGTGCCAGTAGTATGACAGGGGACACCGGGGAGCTGTTTTTT.

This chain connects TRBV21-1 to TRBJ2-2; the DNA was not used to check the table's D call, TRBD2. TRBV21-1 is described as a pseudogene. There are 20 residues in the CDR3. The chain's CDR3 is CASSKEPTRRTSGYTGELFF. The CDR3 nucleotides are TGTGCCAGCAGCAAAGAGCCGACCCGCAGGACTAGCGGATACACCGGGGAGCTGTTTTTT.